These 16 T cell receptor beta chains originate from one sample sequenced in a study of cytomegalovirus exposure and HLA in healthy donors. PCR amplification relied on 60 Vbeta primers (plus 13 Jbeta primers). Libraries were prepared by immunoSEQ multiplex PCR; TCRdb keeps only in-frame clonotypes and omits some of them. There are under 170,000 clones in the sample; 63% occur only once, and approximately 6.5% lies in the top ten. Material: PBMCs. The receptors were sampled from a woman in her sixties in good health and CMV-seropositive.

The chain is built from TRBV7-3 and TRBJ2-1, with 7 bases that match TRBD2. Germline CDR1 SGHTA, CDR2 FQGTGA. The ends lost 3 bases at V and 2 bases at J; junction bases unmatched: 1. This CDR3 comprises 14 residues. The CDR3 bases are TGTGCCAGCAGCTTGACTAGCACCTACAATGAGCAGTTCTTC. It translates to CASSLTSTYNEQFF.

The CDR3 bases are TGTGCCAGCAGTGACGCGGCTAGCGGGAGAAATGAGCAGTTCTTC. Translation gives CASSDAASGRNEQFF. J is TRBJ2-1 and V is TRBV6-4, with 10 bases matching TRBD2. Germline values: CDR1 MRHNA, CDR2 SNTAGT. The CDR3 runs to 15 residues. The trim removed 2 bases at V and 7 bases at J, leaving 5 bases unmatched.

This clone appeared once. The gene calls are TRBV4-2 and TRBJ1-1, with 9 bases aligning to TRBD1. CDR1 and CDR2 (germline): LGHNA, YNFKEQ. Trimming at V came to 3 bases and at J to 3 bases, leaving 14 bases not matched to a gene. This CDR3 spans 18 amino acids. For the CDR3, the DNA is TGTGCCAGCAGCCAGATAGGACAGGGGACGATATGGGACACTGAAGCTTTCTTT. Amino acids: CASSQIGQGTIWDTEAFF.

Turning to this clone: Germline and junction disagree at one end, which may indicate a read error. This rearrangement joins TRBV29-1 to TRBJ2-1; 10 bases align to TRBD2. The CDR3 has 14 amino acids. Germline CDR1 and CDR2: SQVTM and ANQGSEA. Written as DNA, the CDR3 is TGCAGCGCTGAAGCGGGAGGGGCCCCCAATGAGCAGTTCTTC. The encoded protein is CSAEAGGAPNEQFF.

CDR3 coding DNA: TGTGCCAGCAGTGACAGCCTTAGCAATCAGCCCCAGCATTTT. Protein: CASSDSLSNQPQHF. The V call is TRBV11-2, the J call TRBJ1-5; the D gene is possibly TRBD1 (5 bases). The V end lost 6 bases, the J end lost 0 bases, and 9 bases lay between the germline ends. This CDR3 is 14 amino acids long. Germline loops: CDR1 SGHAT, CDR2 FQNNGV.

In this sample, this clone turned up once. V and J are TRBV9 and TRBJ2-5; 11 nucleotides line up with TRBD1. The CDR3 loop spans 13 amino acids. Losses at the gene ends were 7 bases for V and 2 bases for J; bases not matched to a gene: 1. Germline loops: CDR1 SGDLS, CDR2 YYNGEE. The CDR3 region has the DNA TGTGCCAGCGGGACAGGGGGGCAAGAGACCCAGTACTTC. Protein sequence: CASGTGGQETQYF. Together with reference TRBV9 and TRBJ2-5, the CDR3 gives the full variable domain: DSGVTQTPKHLITATGQRVTLRCSPRSGDLSVYWYQQSLDQGLQFLIQYYNGEERAKGNILERFSAQQFPDLHSELNLSSLELGDSALYFCASGTGGQETQYFGPGTRLLVL.

The chain recombines TRBV2 with TRBJ2-3; 9 bases line up with TRBD2. CDR3 length: 15 residues. The junction had 6 bases not matched to a gene; V was cut back by 7 bases and J by 1 base. The germline V gene has CDR1 SNHLY and CDR2 FYNNEI. CDR3 loop: CASTQGLAGTDTQYF. In DNA form, the CDR3 reads TGTGCCAGCACCCAGGGACTAGCCGGCACAGATACGCAGTATTTT.

This clone has just one count. The chain couples TRBV2 to TRBJ2-5; the D gene is possibly TRBD1 (6 bases). The germline CDR1 and CDR2 sequences are SNHLY and FYNNEI. The CDR3 is 14 residues long. Trimming took 5 bases from V and 5 from J, leaving 15 bases between them. CDR3 bases: TGTGCCAGCAGTCGTAGGGGGATTAGGGAGACCCAGTACTTC. This translates into CASSRRGIRETQYF. The whole variable domain, filled in from reference TRBV2 and TRBJ2-5, reads EPEVTQTPSHQVTQMGQEVILRCVPISNHLYFYWYRQILGQKVEFLVSFYNNEISEKSEIFDDQFSVERPDGSNFTLKIRSTKLEDSAMYFCASSRRGIRETQYFGPGTRLLVL.

The chain employs TRBV7-8 and TRBJ1-5, with D perhaps matching TRBD1 (6 bases). Between the trimmed V and J ends, which lost 2 bases and 7 bases, there was a span of 18 bases. CDR1 and CDR2 (germline): SGHVS, FQNEAQ. There are 16 residues in the CDR3. Written as DNA, the CDR3 is TGTGCCAGCAGCTTATCTTTGACAGGAGAAAGACAGCCCCAGCATTTT. Translating gives CASSLSLTGERQPQHF.

This clone was counted a few times. The chain carries TRBV10-3 and TRBJ2-5, with 11 bases that match TRBD2. The DNA end is a closer match to TRBJ2-7, so the J assignment may be wrong. Germline V gives CDR1 ENHRY, CDR2 SYGVKD. This CDR3 has 16 residues. The CDR3 region has the DNA TGTGCCATCAGTGAATTTACTAGCGGGAGCCGCTACGAGCAGTACTTC. This translates into CAISEFTSGSRYEQYF.

This chain uses TRBV5-6 with TRBJ2-3; TRBD1 is a possible D gene (5 bases). Germline lookup yields CDR1 SGHDT and CDR2 YYEEEE. The CDR3 is 15 residues long. V was trimmed by 4 bases and J by 0 bases, leaving 12 bases between them. The CDR3 DNA reads as TGTGCCAGCAGCGGGGTGGGGCTTAGCACAGATACGCAGTATTTT. It specifies CASSGVGLSTDTQYF.

The chain joins TRBV7-6 to TRBJ2-5; 10 nucleotides agree with TRBD1. CDR3 length: 14 amino acids. Trimming cost V 7 bases and J 6 bases; bases outside gene matches: 8. Germline values: CDR1 SGHVS, CDR2 FNYEAQ. For the CDR3, the DNA is TGTGCCAGCAATATAGGGACAGGGGTCAAGACCCAGTACTTC. Protein sequence: CASNIGTGVKTQYF.

The gene calls are TRBV19 and TRBJ2-7; 9 bases are a match to TRBD1. With 8 bases clipped from V and 1 base from J, the junction kept 15 bases outside the gene matches. This CDR3 has 17 amino acids. Looked up from germline, CDR1 is LNHDA and CDR2 is SQIVND (reference sequence). CDR3 sequence (DNA): TGTGCCAGTCTGGACAGGGGCCCTTCCCGCATTTCCTACGAGCAGTACTTC. As protein: CASLDRGPSRISYEQYF.

The chain recombines TRBV7-9 with TRBJ2-1; 11 nucleotides match TRBD2. The CDR3 extends over 17 amino acids. V lost 0 bases and J lost 1; bases outside the gene matches: 2. CDR1 is SEHNR, CDR2 FQNEAQ, per germline (reference sequence). CDR3 DNA sequence: TGTGCCAGCAGCTTAGCACTAGCGGGAGTTTCCTACAATGAGCAGTTCTTC. Translation gives CASSLALAGVSYNEQFF.

This clone showed up just a few times. The V gene is TRBV29-1, the J gene TRBJ2-3; 10 nucleotides match TRBD2. Germline V gene lookup returns CDR1 SQVTM and CDR2 ANQGSEA. The V gene end was trimmed by 7 bases and the J gene end by 1 base; junction bases not matched to a gene: 11. The CDR3 spans 16 residues. The CDR3 spells CSALDPLAGGTDTQYF. The DNA for the CDR3 is TGCAGCGCCCTCGACCCCCTAGCGGGGGGCACAGATACGCAGTATTTT.

This chain joins TRBV7-3 and TRBJ1-5; D is perhaps TRBD1 (5 bases). CDR3 length: 14 amino acids. Germline V lookup: CDR1 SGHTA, CDR2 FQGTGA. The V end was cut by 5 bases, the J end by 5 bases, with 13 bases between. The CDR3 DNA is TGTGCCAGCAGCCCGCGTGGGGGGGATCAGCCCCAGCATTTT. This translates into CASSPRGGDQPQHF. Looking up the rest from reference TRBV7-3 and TRBJ1-5 gives the full variable domain: GAGVSQTPSNKVTEKGKYVELRCDPISGHTALYWYRQSLGQGPEFLIYFQGTGAADDSGLPNDRFFAVRPEGSVSTLKIQRTERGDSAVYLCASSPRGGDQPQHFGDGTRLSIL.